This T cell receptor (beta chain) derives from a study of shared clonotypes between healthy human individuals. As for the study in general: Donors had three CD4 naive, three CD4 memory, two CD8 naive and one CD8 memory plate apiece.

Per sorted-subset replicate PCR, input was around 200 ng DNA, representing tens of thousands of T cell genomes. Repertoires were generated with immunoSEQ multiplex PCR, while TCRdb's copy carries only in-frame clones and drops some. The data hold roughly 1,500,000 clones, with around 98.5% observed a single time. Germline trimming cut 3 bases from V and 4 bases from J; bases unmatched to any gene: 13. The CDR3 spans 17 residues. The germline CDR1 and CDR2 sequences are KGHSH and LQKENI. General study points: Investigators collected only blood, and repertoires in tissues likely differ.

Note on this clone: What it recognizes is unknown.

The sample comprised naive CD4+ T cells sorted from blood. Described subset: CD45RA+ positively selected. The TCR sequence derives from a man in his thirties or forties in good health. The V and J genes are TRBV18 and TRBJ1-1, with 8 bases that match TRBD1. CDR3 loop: CASSPEQGALVSTEAFF. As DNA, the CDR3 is TGTGCCAGCTCACCGGAGCAGGGGGCGTTGGTTTCCACTGAAGCTTTCTTT.